These 5 T cell receptor beta chains share one sample of origin, sequenced in a study of T cell responses to AZD1222 COVID-19 vaccine. The table came from immunoSEQ multiplex PCR; TCRdb's copy has only in-frame clones and leaves some out. The table shows 140,000 to 150,000 clones, with about 93% occurring only once. Sample: peripheral blood, taken on day 0 of AZD1222 vaccination. The receptor set was obtained from an adult in good health.

The chain couples TRBV19 to TRBJ1-2, with 9 bases fitting TRBD1. V was clipped by 6 bases and J by 4 bases; unmatched bases: 12. This CDR3 is built from 16 residues. The germline CDR1 and CDR2 sequences are LNHDA and SQIVND (reference sequence). The CDR3 region has the DNA TGTGCCAGTAGAAGGGACAGGGTATCCGGCACCTATGGCTACACCTTC. Encoded protein: CASRRDRVSGTYGYTF.

This sequence joins TRBV5-1 and TRBJ1-1; a weak D match, TRBD1 (5 bases). Germline values: CDR1 SGHRS, CDR2 YFSETQ. Trimming left V 0 bases short and J 6 bases short, with 21 bases between. The CDR3 is made up of 17 amino acids. The CDR3 DNA is TGCGCCAGCAGCTTGGTTGGGGGGGTCTTACTATCATCTGAAGCTTTCTTT. This sequence encodes CASSLVGGVLLSSEAFF. Full variable domain (outside the CDR3, taken from reference TRBV5-1 and TRBJ1-1): KAGVTQTPRYLIKTRGQQVTLSCSPISGHRSVSWYQQTPGQGLQFLFEYFSETQRNKGNFPGRFSGRQFSNSRSEMNVSTLELGDSALYLCASSLVGGVLLSSEAFFGQGTRLTVV.

The chain combines TRBV14 with TRBJ2-1, with 15 bases matching TRBD2. V lost 8 bases, J lost 10 bases, and 3 bases stayed unmatched. This CDR3 has 13 residues. In germline, CDR1 is SGHDN, CDR2 FVKESK. The CDR3 loop reads CASRGLAGGEQFF. CDR3 bases: TGTGCCAGCCGAGGACTAGCGGGGGGGGAGCAGTTCTTC.

The rearrangement links TRBV6-2 or TRBV6-3 to TRBJ1-5; 9 bases align to TRBD1. The junction had 4 bases not matched to a gene; V was cut back by 4 bases and J by 6 bases. Germline CDR1 MNHEY, CDR2 SVGEGT. The CDR3 is 14 residues long. The CDR3 DNA follows: TGTGCCAGCAGTTTTAACAGGGGGCGTCAGCCCCAGCATTTT. Translation: CASSFNRGRQPQHF.

The J gene is TRBJ1-2, the V gene TRBV27, with 10 bases matching TRBD1. The CDR3 consists of 16 residues. The V gene's germline CDR1 is MNHEY and CDR2 SMNVEV (reference sequence). V shed 3 bases and J 8 bases; nucleotides not matched to a gene: 12. As DNA, the CDR3 is TGTGCCAGCAGTTTCCTTGACAGGGGGCGCCTGGAGGGCTACACCTTC. Its protein is CASSFLDRGRLEGYTF.